These T cell receptor beta chains were read from a single sample in a study of glioma-infiltrating T cells after dendritic cell vaccination. This table comes from immunoSEQ multiplex PCR, and its TCRdb copy is limited to in-frame clones, with some not included. The repertoire holds tens of thousands of clones, with about four fifths as singletons. The material was blood, obtained before dendritic cell vaccination. These receptors came from a human donor with glioblastoma. Both conserved end residues are part of each CDR3. Each record gives: J gene, V gene, CDR3 protein.

J gene: TRBJ1-2; V gene: TRBV7-9; CDR3 protein: CASSPTAQGAWLGYGYTF
J gene: TRBJ2-1; V gene: TRBV19; CDR3 protein: CASSIWGQGRINEQFF
J gene: TRBJ2-2; V gene: TRBV5-1; CDR3 protein: CASLSTGRGTGELFF
J gene: TRBJ2-1; V gene: TRBV2; CDR3 protein: CASSSRAYNEQFF
J gene: TRBJ2-1; V gene: TRBV7-9; CDR3 protein: CASSLKSKTTHDNEQFF
J gene: TRBJ1-1; V gene: TRBV23-1; CDR3 protein: CANSQPFQGSQTEAFF
J gene: TRBJ2-7; V gene: TRBV5-1; CDR3 protein: CASSSGQGTYEQYF
J gene: TRBJ1-1; V gene: TRBV5-1; CDR3 protein: CASSPTGQNTEAFF
J gene: TRBJ2-3; V gene: TRBV29-1; CDR3 protein: CSVEAVSQAEDTQYF
J gene: TRBJ1-5; V gene: TRBV6-5; CDR3 protein: CASSYEWNQPQHF
J gene: TRBJ1-1; V gene: TRBV14; CDR3 protein: CASSLAGGSEAFF
J gene: TRBJ2-1; V gene: TRBV9; CDR3 protein: CASSITSGIVTYNEQFF